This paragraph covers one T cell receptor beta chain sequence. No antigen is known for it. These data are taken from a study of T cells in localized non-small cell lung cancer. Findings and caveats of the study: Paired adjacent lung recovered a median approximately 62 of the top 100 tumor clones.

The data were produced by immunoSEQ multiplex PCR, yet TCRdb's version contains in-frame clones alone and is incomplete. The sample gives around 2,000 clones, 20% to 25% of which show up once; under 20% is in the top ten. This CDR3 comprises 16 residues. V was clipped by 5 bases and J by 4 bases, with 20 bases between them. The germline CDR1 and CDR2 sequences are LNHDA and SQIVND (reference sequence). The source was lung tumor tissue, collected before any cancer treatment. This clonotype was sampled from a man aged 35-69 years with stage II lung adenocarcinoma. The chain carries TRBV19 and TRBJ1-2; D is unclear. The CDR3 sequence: CASSPRTDTLGYGYTF. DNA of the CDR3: TGTGCCAGTAGTCCGAGGACGGATACCTTAGGCTATGGCTACACCTTC.